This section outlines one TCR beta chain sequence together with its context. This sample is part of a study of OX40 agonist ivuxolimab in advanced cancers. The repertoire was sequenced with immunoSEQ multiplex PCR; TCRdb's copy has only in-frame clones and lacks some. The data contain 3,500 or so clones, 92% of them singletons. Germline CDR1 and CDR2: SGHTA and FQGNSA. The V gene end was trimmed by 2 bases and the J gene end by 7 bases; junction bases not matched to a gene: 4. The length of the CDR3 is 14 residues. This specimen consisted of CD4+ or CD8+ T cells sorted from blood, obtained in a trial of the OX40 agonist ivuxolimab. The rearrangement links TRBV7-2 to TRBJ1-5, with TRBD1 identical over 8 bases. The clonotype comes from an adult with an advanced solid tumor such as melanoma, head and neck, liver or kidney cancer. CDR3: CASSLQGAGQPQHF. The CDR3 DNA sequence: TGTGCCAGCAGCTTACAGGGGGCAGGGCAGCCCCAGCATTTT.